The rows below give T cell receptor beta chains drawn from one sample of a study of radiotherapy plus CTLA-4 blockade in lung cancer. Method: immunoSEQ multiplex PCR; TCRdb's copy keeps in-frame clones and lacks some. The data hold about 80,000 clones, with 60% to 85% observed a single time. This material consisted of peripheral blood, taken from a patient treated with radiotherapy plus ipilimumab. These receptors were collected from a human donor with non-small cell lung cancer whose response to radiotherapy plus ipilimumab could not be evaluated. Some clones in this sample may be carry-over from other donors' samples. The CDR3 runs from the conserved cysteine through the conserved F or W. The D gene is left open where the match is weak. Only some rows state a clone size, as once, few, many or a class for expanded clones.

J gene	V gene	clone size	D gene	CDR3 DNA	CDR3 protein
TRBJ2-5	TRBV10-3	.	TRBD1	TGTGCCATCAGTGAGTCCCCTCTCCGTACAGGGGGCCCTCAAGAGACCCAGTACTTC	CAISESPLRTGGPQETQYF
TRBJ2-3	TRBV30	.	TRBD1	TGTGCCTGGAGTCATCAGGGGGCTGGCACAGATACGCAGTATTTT	CAWSHQGAGTDTQYF
TRBJ1-2	TRBV6-5	.	TRBD1	TGTGCCAGCAGACCGGACAGGAACAACTATGGCTACACCTTC	CASRPDRNNYGYTF
TRBJ1-2	TRBV29-1	.	TRBD1	TGCAGCGTTCCCCTGACAGGGGGCGTCTATGGCTACACCTTC	CSVPLTGGVYGYTF
TRBJ1-1	TRBV4-1	.	.	TGCGCCAGCAGCCAAGTCGGAGCCGCTCGGAACACTGAAGCTTTCTTT	CASSQVGAARNTEAFF
TRBJ1-1	TRBV11-2	.	TRBD1	TGTGCCAGCAGCCTCGGACAGGGGAACGCTGAAGCTTTCTTT	CASSLGQGNAEAFF
TRBJ1-5	TRBV7-8	.	.	TGTGCCAGCAGCTTAGCAACTGGGCTCAATCAGCCCCAGCATTTT	CASSLATGLNQPQHF
TRBJ2-1	TRBV4-3	.	TRBD2	TGCGCCAGCAGCCAAGGGAGCGGGGGTTACAATGAGCAGTTCTTC	CASSQGSGGYNEQFF
TRBJ2-1	TRBV6-5	once	TRBD2	TGTGCCAGCAGTCTAGCGGGGGGGCCCTATGAGCAGTTCTTC	CASSLAGGPYEQFF
TRBJ2-5	TRBV28	.	.	TGTGCCAGCAGGACAGTGTACCAAGAGACCCAGTACTTC	CASRTVYQETQYF
TRBJ2-7	TRBV27	.	TRBD2	TGTGCCAGCAGTTTATCGCGGGGGGCAGGCTCCTACGAGCAGTACTTC	CASSLSRGAGSYEQYF
TRBJ1-5	TRBV19	.	.	TGTGCCAGTAGTTCCGGGAGGGGGGGCAATCAGCCCCAGCATTTT	CASSSGRGGNQPQHF
TRBJ1-4	TRBV5-1	.	.	TGCGCCAGCAGCCGGGGGGGTGAGGGGAACGGTGAAAAACTGTTTTTT	CASSRGGEGNGEKLFF
TRBJ1-5	TRBV7-6	.	.	TGTGCCAGCAGCTTAGCTGCAGGGGATCAGCCCCAGCATTTT	CASSLAAGDQPQHF
TRBJ1-1	TRBV11-2	few	.	TGTGCCAGCAGCTTACTTCAGGGGTTGGACACTGAAGCTTTCTTT	CASSLLQGLDTEAFF
TRBJ2-2	TRBV19	.	TRBD1	TGTGCCAGTAGTCCCCAGGGGGCCGCCGGGGAGCTGTTTTTT	CASSPQGAAGELFF
TRBJ2-1	TRBV15	once	TRBD2	TGTGCCACCAGCGCGACCTATTTGCGGGGGGATGAGCAGTTCTTC	CATSATYLRGDEQFF
TRBJ1-1	TRBV29-1	.	.	TGCAGCGTGGGGCCTTGGAGCGGGGAGGACACTGAAGCTTTCTTT	CSVGPWSGEDTEAFF
TRBJ2-7	TRBV18	.	.	TGTGCCAGCTCACTGAGAGACGAGCAGTACTTC	CASSLRDEQYF
TRBJ1-4	TRBV7-9	many	.	TGTGCCAGCAGCGGTACAGGGTTAAAACTGTTTTTT	CASSGTGLKLFF
TRBJ2-1	TRBV28	.	TRBD2	TGTGCCAGCAGTCGCCAAGCGGGGCTTTACGATGAGCAGTTCTTC	CASSRQAGLYDEQFF
TRBJ2-3	TRBV11-3	once	.	TGTGCCAGCAGCTATAGGACAGACACAGATACGCAGTATTTT	CASSYRTDTDTQYF
TRBJ1-2	TRBV28	once	TRBD1	TGTGCCAGCAGTTTATGGGTGACAGGGGACTATGGCTACACCTTC	CASSLWVTGDYGYTF
TRBJ2-1	TRBV10-3	.	.	TGTGCCATCGGAGCCCGTAACAATGAGCAGTTCTTC	CAIGARNNEQFF
TRBJ2-3	TRBV7-9	few	TRBD1	TGTGCCAGCAGCTTAGCCGACGAGGGGGCGAGTGAGGCAGATACGCAGTATTTT	CASSLADEGASEADTQYF
TRBJ1-1	TRBV27	.	.	TGTGCCAGCTACCCGTCAGGAGGCACTGAAGCTTTCTTT	CASYPSGGTEAFF
TRBJ1-1	TRBV6-1	.	.	TGTGCCAGCAGTGCCCAAGAGAACGGTGAAGCTTTCTTT	CASSAQENGEAFF
TRBJ2-1	TRBV6-4	.	.	TGTGCCAGCAGTTCCTCGGAGGTCCTTGGGGATGAGCAGTTCTTC	CASSSSEVLGDEQFF
TRBJ1-5	TRBV4-1	.	.	TGCGCCAGCAGCCAACTTGACAGTTTCAATCAGCCCCAGCATTTT	CASSQLDSFNQPQHF
TRBJ2-2	TRBV6-1	.	.	TGTGCCAGCAGTGAAAGTGTATCCTATAACACCGGGGGGCTGTTTTTT	CASSESVSYNTGGLFF
TRBJ1-3	TRBV6-1	.	TRBD1	TGTGCCAGCAGTGAAACCGGGACAGCTGTTTCTGGAAACACCATATATTTT	CASSETGTAVSGNTIYF
TRBJ2-5	TRBV5-1	.	TRBD2	TGCGCCAGCAGCTTACGGACTAGCGGGGGGCGCGGAGAGACCCAGTACTTC	CASSLRTSGGRGETQYF
TRBJ2-7	TRBV5-4	.	.	TGTGCCAGCAGCCCACAGGGTCCCTACGAGCAGTACTTC	CASSPQGPYEQYF
TRBJ2-3	TRBV18	.	TRBD2	TGTGCCAGCTCACCACAGTCGGGGGGTACCGATACGCAGTATTTT	CASSPQSGGTDTQYF
TRBJ2-3	TRBV6-6	.	TRBD2	TGTGCCAGCAGTAGGAGCGGGGGCACAGATACGCAGTATTTT	CASSRSGGTDTQYF
TRBJ1-1	TRBV10-2	.	.	TGCGCCAGCAGTGAGTACGGGGGAACTGAAGCTTTCTTT	CASSEYGGTEAFF
TRBJ1-2	TRBV5-1	.	TRBD1	TGCGCCAGCAGCGCGGGACAGGCCAACTATGGCTACACCTTC	CASSAGQANYGYTF
TRBJ2-7	TRBV6-1	.	.	TGTGCCAGCAGTGTCAACAGCCCTCCCTACGAGCAGTACTTC	CASSVNSPPYEQYF
TRBJ2-1	TRBV5-6	.	TRBD2	TGTGCCAGCAGCTCGGGACTAGCCTACAATGAGCAGTTCTTC	CASSSGLAYNEQFF
TRBJ1-4	TRBV19	.	.	TGTGCCAGTAGATCGAGCGCAACTAATGAAAAACTGTTTTTT	CASRSSATNEKLFF
TRBJ1-6	TRBV6-1	.	.	TGTGCCAGCAGTGAAGCGGGACAAGGAATGTCACCCCTCCACTTT	CASSEAGQGMSPLHF
TRBJ2-6	TRBV5-1	.	TRBD1	TGCGCCAGCAGCTTGGCTGGACAGGGGGCAGGAGGAACTGGGGCCAACGTCCTGACTTTC	CASSLAGQGAGGTGANVLTF
TRBJ1-2	TRBV7-2	.	TRBD1	TGTGCCAGCAGTTATACCGGGACAGGGTCCGGCTACACCTTC	CASSYTGTGSGYTF
TRBJ2-1	TRBV4-1	.	.	TGCGCCAGCAGCCCCACGGGACTGGGACACAATGAGCAGTTCTTC	CASSPTGLGHNEQFF
TRBJ2-1	TRBV27	.	.	TGTGCCAGCAGTTTATCAATAAACTCCTACAATGAGCAGTTCTTC	CASSLSINSYNEQFF
TRBJ1-5	TRBV2	.	.	TGTGCCAGCAACAGACAGGTCGGTGGACCCCAGCATTTT	CASNRQVGGPQHF
TRBJ2-2	TRBV4-1	once	TRBD2	TGCGCCAGCAGCTCCCAAAGCGGGGGGAACACCGGGGAGCTGTTTTTT	CASSSQSGGNTGELFF
TRBJ2-3	TRBV2	once	.	TGTGCCGGAGGGTCCGGGTGGGATACGCAGTATTTT	CAGGSGWDTQYF
TRBJ1-5	TRBV4-3	few	TRBD1	TGCGCCAGCAGCCAAGATTTACAGGGGGCCGGCAATCAGCCCCAGCATTTT	CASSQDLQGAGNQPQHF
TRBJ2-1	TRBV4-3	.	.	TGCGCCAGCAGCCAAGGGCGGGCTTCCTACAATGAGCAGTTCTTC	CASSQGRASYNEQFF
TRBJ2-3	TRBV5-1	.	TRBD2	TGCGCCAGCAGCTCCCGGACTAGCGGGGTTGATACGCAGTATTTT	CASSSRTSGVDTQYF
TRBJ1-3	TRBV9	.	.	TGTGCCAGCAGCGTCGGCAGGGGTAACACCATATATTTT	CASSVGRGNTIYF
TRBJ2-7	TRBV19	.	.	TGTGCCAGTACCTCGGACACTCCGGCCGGAAAGCAGTACTTC	CASTSDTPAGKQYF
TRBJ2-3	TRBV6-1	.	.	TGTGCCAGCAGTGAAGCCAGGCCCGCTCGAGGCACAGATACGCAGTATTTT	CASSEARPARGTDTQYF
TRBJ2-1	TRBV27	few	TRBD2	TGTGCCAGCAGTTCTAGCGGGGGGAGGTACAGTGAGCAGTTCTTC	CASSSSGGRYSEQFF